The 26 T cell receptor beta chains in this list originate from one sample, sequenced in a study of CD8 T cells in Susac syndrome. RNA totalling about 0.5 to 1 ug underwent reverse transcription with random hexamers. TCRdb called the immunoSEQ multiplex PCR reads again in MiXCR, with one record for every CDR3 protein. The repertoire has 150,000 or so distinct CDR3 sequences, 92% of them found once; the top ten carry 0.08%. Input material: CD4+ T cells from PBMCs. The receptors come from a human donor in good health.

V is TRBV5-1 and J is TRBJ1-3; D gene unclear. V gave up 0 bases and J gave up 3 bases, with 7 bases separating them. Per germline, CDR1 SGHRS and CDR2 YFSETQ. The CDR3 consists of 14 residues. CDR3 protein: CASSLGWDGNTIYF. The CDR3 DNA reads TGCGCCAGCAGCTTGGGCTGGGATGGAAACACCATATATTTT.

J is TRBJ1-1 and V is TRBV29-1; no firm D call. This CDR3 has 12 amino acids. V gave up 7 bases and J gave up 2 bases, with 11 bases separating them. CDR1 and CDR2 from the germline V gene are SQVTM and ANQGSEA. CDR3 loop: CSGRASNTEAFF. The CDR3 nucleotides read TGCAGCGGGCGGGCCTCAAACACTGAAGCTTTCTTT. Complete variable domain (other parts from reference TRBV29-1 and TRBJ1-1): SAVISQKPSRDICQRGTSLTIQCQVDSQVTMMFWYRQQPGQSLTLIATANQGSEATYESGFVIDKFPISRPNLTFSTLTVSNMSPEDSSIYLCSGRASNTEAFFGQGTRLTVV.

This chain connects TRBV10-3 to TRBJ1-1, with D possibly being TRBD1 (5 bases). Looked up from germline, CDR1 is ENHRY and CDR2 is SYGVKD. This CDR3 contains 15 residues. Trimming took off 3 bases at V and 5 bases at J, with 16 bases between the two ends. The CDR3 nucleotides are TGTGCCATCAGTGACCCCGATCCAGGGAGTACTGAAGCTTTCTTT. As protein: CAISDPDPGSTEAFF.

This clonotype was found once. The chain links TRBV7-9 to TRBJ1-6, with 7 bases that match TRBD1. The ends lost 1 base at V and 10 bases at J; junction bases unmatched: 10. The CDR3 is 16 amino acids. CDR1 SEHNR and CDR2 FQNEAQ come from the germline V gene (reference sequence). The CDR3 spells CASSLDGTALLSPLHF. CDR3 DNA sequence: TGTGCCAGCAGCTTAGATGGGACAGCCTTGCTCTCACCCCTCCACTTT.

The gene calls are TRBV7-9 and TRBJ2-6, with D perhaps matching TRBD1 (6 bases). The CDR3 runs 18 residues. V lost 7 bases to trimming and J lost 2 bases, with 21 bases between them. The germline gives CDR1 SEHNR, CDR2 FQNEAQ (reference sequence). The CDR3 sequence: CASTQWRTELTGANVLTF. CDR3 nucleotide sequence: TGTGCCAGCACCCAGTGGAGGACAGAGTTGACTGGGGCCAACGTCCTGACTTTC.

The chain links TRBV28 to TRBJ2-7; D could derive from TRBD1 or TRBD2 (5 bases each). The CDR3 covers 15 residues. Germline V gene lookup returns CDR1 MDHEN and CDR2 SYDVKM. The V gene lost 11 bases and the J gene lost 2 bases, with 22 bases spanning the gap. In nucleotides, the CDR3 is TGTGCCTCCTCGGGGTCCGGGACGGCAACCTACGAGCAGTACTTC. Its protein is CASSGSGTATYEQYF.

CDR3 nucleotides: TGTGCCACCAGTGCGACGGGGCTGGGTAGTGTGGGCCAGTACTTC. Amino acids: CATSATGLGSVGQYF. V gene TRBV24-1 combines with J gene TRBJ2-5; possibly TRBD1 or TRBD2 for D (5 bases each). The germline V gene encodes CDR1 KGHDR and CDR2 SFDVKD. The CDR3 contains 15 residues. The V end was cut by 5 bases, the J end by 10 bases, with 22 bases between.

The chain carries TRBV5-4 and TRBJ2-2; D ambiguous. V lost 2 bases to trimming and J lost 1 base, with 9 bases between them. The CDR3 covers 15 residues. Looked up from germline, CDR1 is SGHNT and CDR2 is YYREEE (reference sequence). CDR3 sequence reads: CASSFFWGNTGELFF. DNA of the CDR3: TGTGCCAGCAGCTTTTTTTGGGGGAACACCGGGGAGCTGTTTTTT.

This chain links TRBV10-3 with TRBJ2-7; 9 nucleotides agree with TRBD1. The CDR3 consists of 14 residues. The germline V gene encodes CDR1 ENHRY and CDR2 SYGVKD. V was pared by 2 bases and J by 1 base, with 0 bases of the junction left unmatched. The DNA of the CDR3 is TGTGCCATCAGTGAGGGACAGGGGTCCTACGAGCAGTACTTC. Its translation is CAISEGQGSYEQYF.

V is TRBV7-9 and J is TRBJ2-3, with D possibly being TRBD1 or TRBD2 (5 bases each). V gave up 5 bases and J gave up 2 bases, with 14 bases separating them. Germline V gene data show CDR1 as SEHNR and CDR2 as FQNEAQ (reference sequence). CDR3 length: 15 residues. The CDR3 reads CASSPRDAYTDTQYF. CDR3 coding DNA: TGTGCCAGCAGCCCTCGGGACGCCTACACAGATACGCAGTATTTT.

The chain carries TRBV4-3 and TRBJ1-6; TRBD1 agrees at 7 bases. Germline lookup yields CDR1 LGHNA and CDR2 YSLEER. This CDR3 has 15 amino acids. The V segment lost 0 bases and the J segment 9 bases; nucleotides outside the gene matches: 5. The CDR3 sequence is CASSQDGDRLSPLHF. In nucleotides, the CDR3 is TGCGCCAGCAGCCAAGATGGGGACAGACTTTCACCCCTCCACTTT.

The rearrangement joins TRBV6-5 to TRBJ2-5, with D hard to call. The CDR3 contains 12 residues. Trimming left V 0 bases short and J 13 bases short, with 12 bases between. Germline CDR1 MNHEY, CDR2 SVGAGI. The CDR3 nucleotides read TGTGCCAGCAGTTACTCGGACGGACCTGTGTACTTC. This codes for CASSYSDGPVYF.

V gene TRBV24-1 combines with J gene TRBJ2-5; possible D gene TRBD2, 7 bases. The CDR3 extends over 13 amino acids. The V end lost 2 bases, the J end lost 11 bases, and 14 bases lay between the germline ends. Germline CDR1 and CDR2: KGHDR and SFDVKD. As DNA, the CDR3 is TGTGCCACCAGTGATTCGCGGGGGCGACGTCAGTACTTC. Translated: CATSDSRGRRQYF.

The genes are TRBV10-1 and TRBJ2-7, with 9 bases matching TRBD2. The germline V gene encodes CDR1 WNHNN and CDR2 SYGVQD (reference sequence). The CDR3 sequence is 14 residues long. V dropped 3 bases and J dropped 1; count of bases not matched to a gene: 1. The CDR3 DNA follows: TGCGCCAGCAGTGAAAGCGGGGGGTCCTACGAGCAGTACTTC. Protein sequence: CASSESGGSYEQYF.

The V and J genes are TRBV28 and TRBJ1-2, with no clear D. Between the trimmed V and J ends, which lost 6 bases and 4 bases, there was a span of 12 bases. The CDR3 spans 13 residues. The germline V gene encodes CDR1 MDHEN and CDR2 SYDVKM. The CDR3 nucleotides read TGTGCCAGCAGGAACGGACGGGTCTATGGCTACACCTTC. It translates to CASRNGRVYGYTF.

The rearrangement uses TRBV20-1 and TRBJ2-7, with 14 positions matching TRBD2. CDR3 length equals 15 residues. V dropped 5 bases and J dropped 2; count of bases not matched to a gene: 5. Per germline, CDR1 DFQATT and CDR2 SNEGSKA (reference sequence). CDR3 in amino acids: CSARLTSGRAYEQYF. The CDR3 DNA reads as TGCAGTGCTCGCCTGACTAGCGGGAGGGCCTACGAGCAGTACTTC.

The rearrangement links TRBV18 to TRBJ2-1; 10 nucleotides agree with TRBD1. V gave up 3 bases and J gave up 5 bases; unmatched junction bases: 7. Germline-derived CDR1 and CDR2 are KGHSH and LQKENI. This CDR3 spans 16 amino acids. DNA of the CDR3: TGTGCCAGCTCACCCAGACAGGGGGCGAAGGACAATGAGCAGTTCTTC. Its translation: CASSPRQGAKDNEQFF. The variable domain in full, with the rest retrieved from reference TRBV18 and TRBJ2-1, is NAGVMQNPRHLVRRRGQEARLRCSPMKGHSHVYWYRQLPEEGLKFMVYLQKENIIDESGMPKERFSAEFPKEGPSILRIQQVVRGDSAAYFCASSPRQGAKDNEQFFGPGTRLTVL.

This chain uses TRBV30 with TRBJ2-7, with D possibly being TRBD2 (5 bases). V was shortened by 0 bases and J by 0 bases, with 9 bases between the two germline ends. Germline V gene lookup returns CDR1 GTSNPN and CDR2 SVGIG (reference sequence). This CDR3 is built from 14 residues. For the CDR3, the DNA is TGTGCCTGGAGTGTTGGAGGATACTCCTACGAGCAGTACTTC. Its translation is CAWSVGGYSYEQYF.

The chain links TRBV6-5 to TRBJ1-2; perhaps TRBD1 as D (5 bases). The V gene lost 0 bases and the J gene lost 4 bases, with 15 bases spanning the gap. This CDR3 is built from 16 residues. Germline values: CDR1 MNHEY, CDR2 SVGAGI. CDR3 sequence reads: CASSYSEAGDSYGYTF. The CDR3 region has the DNA TGTGCCAGCAGTTACTCAGAAGCTGGGGACTCCTATGGCTACACCTTC.

The chain uses TRBV3-1 and TRBJ2-1; a weak D match, TRBD1 (5 bases). Trimming took 1 base from V and 6 from J, leaving 10 bases between them. The CDR3 consists of 14 residues. Germline V gene lookup returns CDR1 LGHDT and CDR2 YNNKEL (reference sequence). The CDR3, as DNA: TGTGCCAGCAGCCAAGCGACTCAGGGCAATGAGCAGTTCTTC. As protein: CASSQATQGNEQFF.

The V gene is TRBV27, the J gene TRBJ2-7; no definite D call. The CDR3 runs 14 residues. Germline CDR1 is MNHEY and CDR2 is SMNVEV (reference sequence). V lost 2 bases and J lost 3, with 11 bases in between. The CDR3 is CASSLAAGFYEQYF. CDR3 bases: TGTGCCAGCAGTTTAGCGGCCGGGTTCTACGAGCAGTACTTC.

The chain has TRBV29-1 and TRBJ2-3; no clear D gene. CDR1 and CDR2 from the germline V gene are SQVTM and ANQGSEA. Trimming took 7 bases from V and 6 from J, leaving 14 bases between them. This CDR3 contains 12 residues. CDR3 DNA sequence: TGCAGCGCCTCGTTCGTCGCCGATACGCAGTATTTT. It translates to CSASFVADTQYF.

The rearrangement uses TRBV5-6 and TRBJ2-2; no clear D. CDR1 and CDR2 from the germline V gene are SGHDT and YYEEEE. V dropped 2 bases and J dropped 5 bases, with 4 bases sitting between them. This CDR3 is 12 amino acids long. The CDR3 sequence is CASSLWTGELFF. CDR3 coding DNA: TGTGCCAGCAGCTTATGGACCGGGGAGCTGTTTTTT.

The V and J genes are TRBV16 and TRBJ1-5; D remains unclear. The CDR3 is made up of 13 amino acids. V shed 1 base and J shed 7 bases, with 8 bases lying between them. Germline lookup yields CDR1 KGHSY and CDR2 FQNENV. The CDR3: CASSQFVVQPQHF. In nucleotides, the CDR3 is TGTGCCAGCAGCCAATTTGTAGTCCAGCCCCAGCATTTT. Complete variable domain (other parts from reference TRBV16 and TRBJ1-5): GEEVAQTPKHLVRGEGQKAKLYCAPIKGHSYVFWYQQVLKNEFKFLISFQNENVFDETGMPKERFSAKCLPNSPCSLEIQATKLEDSAVYFCASSQFVVQPQHFGDGTRLSIL.

The chain couples TRBV5-1 to TRBJ2-3, with D hard to call. Germline loops: CDR1 SGHRS, CDR2 YFSETQ. The germline V and J ends were trimmed by 0 bases and 5 bases, with 13 bases remaining between them. This CDR3 contains 15 residues. The DNA of the CDR3 is TGCGCCAGCAGCTTGGACGGTAAAGAAGGAGATACGCAGTATTTT. Translated: CASSLDGKEGDTQYF.

The genes are TRBV9 and TRBJ1-2; TRBD1 is a possible D gene (5 bases). Germline CDR1 and CDR2: SGDLS and YYNGEE. The CDR3 is made up of 12 amino acids. V was shortened by 1 base and J by 8 bases, with 9 bases between the two germline ends. The CDR3 nucleotides are TGTGCCAGCAGCGTAAACCAGGGCGGCTACACCTTC. The encoded protein is CASSVNQGGYTF. The full variable domain, rest sourced from reference TRBV9 and TRBJ1-2, is DSGVTQTPKHLITATGQRVTLRCSPRSGDLSVYWYQQSLDQGLQFLIQYYNGEERAKGNILERFSAQQFPDLHSELNLSSLELGDSALYFCASSVNQGGYTFGSGTRLTVV.